The sequence of this TCR beta chain was determined in a study of blood T cell repertoires in COVID-19. About the study: Samples came from the United States, Italy and Spain, spanning acute and convalescent COVID-19. PBMCs, B-cell-depleted T cells, or T cells provided the cDNA or gDNA that made up the material.

There are 16 residues in the CDR3. The germline V gene encodes CDR1 KGHSH and CDR2 LQKENI. The V end lost 6 bases, the J end lost 0 bases, and 15 bases lay between the germline ends. Source study methods: Estimation of nucleated cell counts relied on the amplification of reference gene primers. Repertoires were generated with immunoSEQ multiplex PCR, while TCRdb's copy carries only in-frame clones and drops some. The V and J calls and clone size are taken from that table; D and trimming were inferred from the DNA. The data contain tens of thousands of clones, about 79% of them singletons. The rearrangement uses TRBV18 and TRBJ2-1; no reliable D call. The sequence came from a man between 65 and 85 years old with acute or convalescent COVID-19. Sequenced sample: peripheral blood. DNA of the CDR3: TGTGCCAGCTCCGTCCTAGGCGAAAGCTCCTACAATGAGCAGTTCTTC. Protein sequence: CASSVLGESSYNEQFF.